This record concerns one T cell receptor beta chain sequence. Each participant's cohort was designated according to participant-reported clinical history. This specimen comes from a study of blood T cell repertoires in COVID-19. Study summary: Acute and convalescent COVID-19 specimens originated in the United States, Italy and Spain.

As processed by the authors: It was from reference gene primer amplification that nucleated cell counts were estimated. The data were produced by immunoSEQ multiplex PCR, yet TCRdb's version contains in-frame clones alone and is incomplete. The V and J calls and the clone size are those of that table, but D and trimming were determined from the DNA. The sample consists of under 200,000 clones, more than 70% of them appearing once. The V segment lost 0 bases and the J segment 2 bases; nucleotides outside the gene matches: 1. The CDR3 is 15 residues long. Per germline, CDR1 SGDLS and CDR2 YYNGEE. The clonotype was recovered from a man in his sixties who had recovered from COVID-19. The genes are TRBV9 and TRBJ2-3; 9 bases match TRBD1. Sequencing was carried out using PBMCs or T cells enriched from blood (not recorded which). Here the CDR3 DNA reads TGTGCCAGCAGCGTAGGGACAGGGGTCACAGATACGCAGTATTTT. It encodes CASSVGTGVTDTQYF.